This record covers a single TCR beta chain. Deletions cut 7 bases from V and 8 bases from J, with 15 bases between. Germline assignment: CDR1 SEHNR and CDR2 FQNEAQ (reference sequence). The CDR3 length is 13 residues. In the authors' workflow: The authors estimated nucleated cell counts from reference gene primer amplification. Profiled with immunoSEQ multiplex PCR; TCRdb holds only in-frame clones, not every one. The D gene and trimming were derived from the DNA, and the V and J assignments and clone size from that table. Of about 180,000 clones in the sample, 75% to 90% were seen once. This record belongs to a study of blood T cell repertoires in COVID-19. Across the study: T cells, B-cell-depleted T cells, or PBMCs supplied cDNA or gDNA.

Enrolment of Seattle patients took place during active infection, and they were followed longitudinally. The source material was peripheral blood. The chain recombines TRBV7-9 with TRBJ2-1, with unresolved D. The source of this sequence is a woman aged 70-85 years with COVID-19, enrolled during active disease. The CDR3 nucleotides read TGTGCCAGCAACAAGATAGCTGGGTATGAGCAGTTCTTC. Amino acids: CASNKIAGYEQFF.